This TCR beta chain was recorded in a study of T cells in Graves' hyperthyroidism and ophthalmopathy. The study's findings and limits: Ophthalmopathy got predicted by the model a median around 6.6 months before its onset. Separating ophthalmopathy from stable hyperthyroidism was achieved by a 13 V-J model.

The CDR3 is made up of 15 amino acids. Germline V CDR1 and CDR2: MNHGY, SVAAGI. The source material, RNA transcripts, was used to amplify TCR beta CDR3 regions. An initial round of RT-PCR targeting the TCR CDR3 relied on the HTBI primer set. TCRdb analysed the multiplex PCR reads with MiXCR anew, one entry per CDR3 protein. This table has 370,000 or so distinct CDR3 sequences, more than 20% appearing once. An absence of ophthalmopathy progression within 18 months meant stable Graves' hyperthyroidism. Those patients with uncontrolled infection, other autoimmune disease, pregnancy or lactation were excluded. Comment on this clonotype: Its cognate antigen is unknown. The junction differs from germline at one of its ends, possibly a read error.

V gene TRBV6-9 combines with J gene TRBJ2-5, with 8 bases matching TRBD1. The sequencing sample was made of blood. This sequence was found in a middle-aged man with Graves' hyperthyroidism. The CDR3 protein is CASSYGQGAQGTQYF. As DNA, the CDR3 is TGTGCCAGCAGTTACGGGCAGGGGGCTCAAGGGACCCAGTACTTC.